This T cell receptor (beta chain) comes out of a study of shared clonotypes between healthy human individuals (dated by TCRdb to 2020 to 2022). Study-wide context: The cohort included three men and a couple of women between 18 and 49 years of age. For each donor, CD4 naive and CD4 memory were each given three plates, CD8 naive was given two plates, and CD8 memory was given one plate. To estimate repertoire size and how much clonotypes are shared between individuals, the study performed deep sequencing of blood TCR repertoires from a few healthy adults. To increase sequencing depth and limit assay-specific biases, TCR repertoire library preparation and sequencing were carried out by different laboratories using diverse techniques. Each donor's leukapheresis produced roughly between roughly 0.9 and 8.9 billion PBMCs. Beyond this particular receptor, the publication reports: Sharing across four donors was observed for around 5% of naive CD4, around 3.5% of naive CD8, about 2.3% of memory CD4, and around 0.42% of memory CD8 clonotypes. The genetic and exposure-history diversity represented was limited by the small number of donors. Pairwise subsampling indicated that sequencing depth was expected to affect the degree of clonotype sharing among donors. Only blood was sampled, and tissue TCR repertoires likely differ from those in blood. Compared with non-shared clonotypes, the clonotypes found in all four sorted-subset donors had higher generation probabilities. Rarefaction of sorted-subset datasets indicated incomplete sequencing despite the large sequencing depth. Naive subsets generally had larger estimated clonotype richness than memory subsets did.

Note on this clone: Its antigen has not been determined. No qualities accompany the bases; no much larger clone lies one base away. Different DNA sequences within this sample yield the same CDR3.

The donors were healthy, HIV-negative adults with no recently reported acute infections or vaccinations. Every donor was a Caucasian adult residing in Nashville, Tennessee, USA. Magnetic negative selection was used to enrich CD4+ T cells, after which naive cells were positively selected on CD45RA and the negative fraction became the memory subset. Blood was obtained by leukapheresis, after which PBMCs were separated by Ficoll-Histopaque density gradient centrifugation and cryopreserved in liquid nitrogen vapor phase. Purity and quantity of every magnetically sorted T cell population were checked by analytical flow cytometry. Genomic DNA was isolated from every sorted fraction and measured by UV absorbance on a Nanodrop 2000c. TCR CDR3 regions were amplified from genomic DNA by multiplex PCR using the deep immunoSEQ assay. Genomic DNA extracted from each cell subset was distributed evenly over all wells of several immunoSEQ 96-well plates, and each plate served as one replicate. Each replicate PCR for sorted subsets received roughly 0.2 ug genomic DNA, equal to 30,000 or so T cell genomes. Purified libraries were measured with a Qubit 3.0 fluorometer, size-checked on a Bioanalyzer 2100, and measured again with the KAPA Library Quantification kit. A separate single-read 150-cycle Illumina NextSeq 550 flow cell was used to sequence each immunoSEQ 96-well plate. As for the authors' bioinformatics: The immunoSEQ output contained only junctional sequences without quality scores, so filtering could not match that applied to full-length reads. To assign V/J genes and CDR3, sequences were annotated using PyIR, a Python wrapper for IgBLAST v1.9, with IMGT germline references. Reads were removed for weak V/J assignments (E-value above 1e-6), missing CDR3, stop codons, out-of-frame junctions, or ambiguous translated residues. A V3J clonotype was defined by an identical inferred V gene, J gene, and CDR3 amino acid sequence. To compute the percentage overlap between repertoires, the number of shared unique clonotypes was divided by the size of the smaller repertoire. Three approaches were used to assess repertoire richness: RTK rarefaction, the Chao1 estimator, and Recon v2.1 estimates of unobserved clonotypes. OLGA was used to compute generation probabilities for all TCRbeta clonotypes that the gDNA method yielded from a handful of donors. What TCRdb holds here is the immuneACCESS table cut down to in-frame rearrangements. Part of the clones is not present; checked against another copy, under half of the missing clones reflect an unresolved V gene, and the others are unexplained. V, J and clone size derive from that table, while D and trimming were established from the DNA sequence. The sample includes about a million clones, with roughly 80% observed a single time. About 0.89% of the sample goes to the ten largest clones.

The V and J ends are trimmed by 5 bases and 6 bases, leaving 8 bases between them. Including the terminal cysteine and phenylalanine, the CDR3 comprises 11 residues. Only the CDR3 DNA stays, 33 bases, in frame from base 1. Taken from the germline V gene, the CDR1 and CDR2 loops are MDHEN and SYDVKM. The sequenced material came from memory CD4+ T cells from PBMCs. The cell subset or site label here, explained by the study, means: CD45RA-negative fraction. This clonotype was obtained from a man between 18 and 29 years old in good health. Some clones in this sample may be carry-over from other donors' samples. The rearranged segments are TRBV28 and TRBJ2-7, with no reliable assignment of the D segment. The DNA reads TGTGCCAGCAGTCGCAGGAGCGAGCAGTACTTC. Its protein reads: CASSRRSEQYF.